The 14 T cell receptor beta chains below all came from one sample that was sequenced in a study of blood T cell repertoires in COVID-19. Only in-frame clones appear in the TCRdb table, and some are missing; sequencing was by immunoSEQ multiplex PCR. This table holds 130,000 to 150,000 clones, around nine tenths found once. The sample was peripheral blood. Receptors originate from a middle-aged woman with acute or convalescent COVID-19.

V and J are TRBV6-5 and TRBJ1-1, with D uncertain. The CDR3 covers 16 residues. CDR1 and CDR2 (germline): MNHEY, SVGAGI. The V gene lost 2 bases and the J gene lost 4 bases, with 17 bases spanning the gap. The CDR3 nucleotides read TGTGCCAGCAGTTACGGCTCGCCCGGGTTGGGCACTGAAGCTTTCTTT. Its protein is CASSYGSPGLGTEAFF.

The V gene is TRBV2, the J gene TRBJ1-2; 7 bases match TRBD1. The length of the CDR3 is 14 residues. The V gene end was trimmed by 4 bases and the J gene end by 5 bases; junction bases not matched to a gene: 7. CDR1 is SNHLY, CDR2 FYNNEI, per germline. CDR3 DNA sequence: TGTGCCAGCAGTGCCCTGGGACAGCTATATGGCTACACCTTC. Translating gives CASSALGQLYGYTF.

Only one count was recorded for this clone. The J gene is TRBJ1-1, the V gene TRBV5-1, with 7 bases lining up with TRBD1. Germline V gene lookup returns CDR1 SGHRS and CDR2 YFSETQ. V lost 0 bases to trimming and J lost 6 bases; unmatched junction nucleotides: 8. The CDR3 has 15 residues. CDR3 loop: CASSLGSGGQAEAFF. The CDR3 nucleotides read TGCGCCAGCAGCTTGGGGTCAGGGGGTCAAGCTGAAGCTTTCTTT.

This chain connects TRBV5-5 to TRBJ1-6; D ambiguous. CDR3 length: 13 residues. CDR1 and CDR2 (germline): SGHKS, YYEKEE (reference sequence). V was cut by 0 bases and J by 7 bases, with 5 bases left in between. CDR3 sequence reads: CASSLGENSPLHF. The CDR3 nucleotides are TGTGCCAGCAGCTTGGGAGAGAATTCACCCCTCCACTTT.

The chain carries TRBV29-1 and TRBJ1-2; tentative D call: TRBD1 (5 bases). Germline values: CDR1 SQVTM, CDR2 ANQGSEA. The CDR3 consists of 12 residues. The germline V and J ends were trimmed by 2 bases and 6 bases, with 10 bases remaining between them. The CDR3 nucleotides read TGCAGCGTTGAATTCAGGGTACATGGCTACACCTTC. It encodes CSVEFRVHGYTF.

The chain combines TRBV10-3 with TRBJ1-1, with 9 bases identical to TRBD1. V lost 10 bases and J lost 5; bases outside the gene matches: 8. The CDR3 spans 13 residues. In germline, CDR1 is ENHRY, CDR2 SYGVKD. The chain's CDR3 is CASRDRASTEAFF. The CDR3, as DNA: TGTGCCAGTCGGGACAGGGCGTCGACTGAAGCTTTCTTT.

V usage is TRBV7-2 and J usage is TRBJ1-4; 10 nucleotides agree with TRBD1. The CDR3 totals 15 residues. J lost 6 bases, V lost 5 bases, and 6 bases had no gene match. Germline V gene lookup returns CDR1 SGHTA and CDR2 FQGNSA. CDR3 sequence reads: CASSQGTGADEKLFF. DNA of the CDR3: TGTGCCAGCAGCCAAGGGACAGGGGCTGATGAAAAACTGTTTTTT.

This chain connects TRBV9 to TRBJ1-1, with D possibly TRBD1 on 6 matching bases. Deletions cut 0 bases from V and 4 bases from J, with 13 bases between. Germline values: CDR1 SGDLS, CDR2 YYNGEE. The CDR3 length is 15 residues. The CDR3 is CASSVAQGGVTEAFF. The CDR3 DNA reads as TGTGCCAGCAGCGTAGCCCAAGGGGGAGTCACTGAAGCTTTCTTT.

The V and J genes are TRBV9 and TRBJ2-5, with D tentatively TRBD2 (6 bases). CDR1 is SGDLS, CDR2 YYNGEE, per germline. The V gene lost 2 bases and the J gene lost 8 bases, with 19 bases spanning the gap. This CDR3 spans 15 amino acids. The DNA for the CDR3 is TGTGCCAGCAGCGTCAGGGCAGGGAGGTCGGGAACCCAGTACTTC. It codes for CASSVRAGRSGTQYF.

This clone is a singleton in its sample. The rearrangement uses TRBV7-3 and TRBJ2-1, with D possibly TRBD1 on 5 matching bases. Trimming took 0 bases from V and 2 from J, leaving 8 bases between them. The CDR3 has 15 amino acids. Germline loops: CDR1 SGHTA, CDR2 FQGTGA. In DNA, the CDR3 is TGTGCCAGCAGCTTAACCTGGGGCCCCTACAATGAGCAGTTCTTC. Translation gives CASSLTWGPYNEQFF. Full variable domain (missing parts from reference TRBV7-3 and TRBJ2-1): GAGVSQTPSNKVTEKGKYVELRCDPISGHTALYWYRQSLGQGPEFLIYFQGTGAADDSGLPNDRFFAVRPEGSVSTLKIQRTERGDSAVYLCASSLTWGPYNEQFFGPGTRLTVL.

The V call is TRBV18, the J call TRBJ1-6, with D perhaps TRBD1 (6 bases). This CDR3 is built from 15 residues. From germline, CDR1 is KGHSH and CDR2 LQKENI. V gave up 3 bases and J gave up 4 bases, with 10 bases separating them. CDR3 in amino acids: CASSPPGQYNSPLHF. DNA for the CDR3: TGTGCCAGCTCACCCCCAGGACAGTATAATTCACCCCTCCACTTT. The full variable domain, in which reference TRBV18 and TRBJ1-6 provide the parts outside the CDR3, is NAGVMQNPRHLVRRRGQEARLRCSPMKGHSHVYWYRQLPEEGLKFMVYLQKENIIDESGMPKERFSAEFPKEGPSILRIQQVVRGDSAAYFCASSPPGQYNSPLHFGNGTRLTVT.

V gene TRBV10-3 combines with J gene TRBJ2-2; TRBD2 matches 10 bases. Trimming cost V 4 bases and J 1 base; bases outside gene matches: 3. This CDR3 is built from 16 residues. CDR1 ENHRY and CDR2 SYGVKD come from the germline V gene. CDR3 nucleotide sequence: TGTGCCATCAGTGGGGCTAGCGGGGGGAACACCGGGGAGCTGTTTTTT. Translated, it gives CAISGASGGNTGELFF.

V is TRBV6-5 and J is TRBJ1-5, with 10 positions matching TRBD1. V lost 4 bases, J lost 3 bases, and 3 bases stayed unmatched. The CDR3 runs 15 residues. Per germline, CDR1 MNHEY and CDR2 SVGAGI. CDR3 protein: CASSSDRGLNQPQHF. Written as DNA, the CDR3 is TGTGCCAGCAGTTCCGACAGGGGGCTCAATCAGCCCCAGCATTTT.

As DNA, the CDR3 is TGTGCCAGCACCCGAGCGGGGATCGGCACCGGGGAGCTGTTTTTT. This gives the protein CASTRAGIGTGELFF. V usage is TRBV7-9 and J usage is TRBJ2-2; 7 bases agree with TRBD2. The CDR3 extends over 15 amino acids. Trimming removed 7 bases from V and 4 bases from J; junction bases left unmatched: 9. CDR1 is SEHNR and CDR2 is FQNEAQ in the germline V gene (reference sequence).